This TCR beta chain was sequenced in a study of T cell repertoires in cytomegalovirus infection. TCRdb passed the reads through MiXCR, listing each CDR3 protein once. The repertoire holds 400,000 to 550,000 distinct CDR3 sequences, with around 11% as singletons. Study-wide results and caveats: HLA-C-restricted CMV clonotypes gave the most frequent clonotype in two of eight donors.

There are many counts of this clonotype. What it recognizes is unknown. V lost 2 bases and J 6 bases, leaving 7 bases between the germline ends. The CDR3 sequence is 12 residues long. Germline CDR1 reads SEHNR; CDR2 reads FQNEAQ (reference sequence). The sequence was obtained from a human donor in good health (CMV status not recorded). Some clones in this sample may be carry-over from other donors' samples. The chain recombines TRBV7-9 with TRBJ2-5; D ambiguous. Material for sequencing was PBMCs. CDR3 sequence (DNA): TGTGCCAGCAGCTTATTTGCGCAGACCCAGTACTTC. Protein: CASSLFAQTQYF.